The 16 T cell receptor beta chains in this list originate from one sample, sequenced in a study of radiotherapy plus CTLA-4 blockade in lung cancer. Method: immunoSEQ multiplex PCR; TCRdb's copy keeps in-frame clones and lacks some. The sample has over 85,000 clones, under 85% seen once. This specimen was peripheral blood, taken from a patient treated with radiotherapy plus ipilimumab. The source of these receptors is a human donor with non-small cell lung cancer who had a partial response to radiotherapy plus ipilimumab. Some clones in this sample may be carry-over from other donors' samples.

CDR3 nucleotide sequence: TGTGCCAGCAGTTACGACAGGGAAAGTCAGCCCCAGCATTTT. This gives the protein CASSYDRESQPQHF. The chain uses TRBV6-6 and TRBJ1-5, with 7 bases lining up with TRBD1. In germline, CDR1 is MNHNY, CDR2 SVGAGI (reference sequence). There are 14 residues in the CDR3. Germline trimming cut 2 bases from V and 6 bases from J; bases unmatched to any gene: 4.

This chain joins TRBV19 and TRBJ2-7; 7 bases align to TRBD1. V was pared by 4 bases and J by 7 bases, with 7 bases of the junction left unmatched. The CDR3 contains 13 residues. Germline V gene data show CDR1 as LNHDA and CDR2 as SQIVND (reference sequence). The CDR3 loop is CASSKRQGAEQYF. In DNA form, the CDR3 reads TGTGCCAGTAGTAAGAGACAGGGAGCGGAGCAGTACTTC.

The gene calls are TRBV10-3 and TRBJ2-5; D is possibly TRBD2 (6 bases). The ends were cut back, 4 bases at V and 2 bases at J, with 8 bases in the middle. The V gene's germline CDR1 is ENHRY and CDR2 SYGVKD. The CDR3 contains 13 residues. The CDR3 bases are TGTGCCATCAGTGGGCTAGCGCAAGAGACCCAGTACTTC. Protein product: CAISGLAQETQYF.

The chain combines TRBV29-1 with TRBJ2-1; D not resolved. Germline CDR1 and CDR2: SQVTM and ANQGSEA. The CDR3 sequence is 12 residues long. V was trimmed by 7 bases and J by 4 bases, leaving 11 bases between them. CDR3 nucleotides: TGCAGCGGCGCTGGCGGATACAATGAGCAGTTCTTC. It yields the protein CSGAGGYNEQFF.

In its sample, this clone was seen a few times. The gene calls are TRBV28 and TRBJ2-7; D might be TRBD1 (6 bases). The CDR3 covers 13 residues. CDR1 MDHEN and CDR2 SYDVKM come from the germline V gene. CDR3 coding DNA: TGTGCGGTGACAGGTTTTGGGTCCTACGAGCAGTACTTC. Amino acids: CAVTGFGSYEQYF. The variable domain in full, with the rest retrieved from reference TRBV28 and TRBJ2-7, is DVKVTQSSRYLVKRTGEKVFLECVQDMDHENMFWYRQDPGLGLRLIYFSYDVKMKEKGDIPEGYSVSREKKERFSLILESASTNQTSMYLCAVTGFGSYEQYFGPGTRLTVT.

In nucleotides, the CDR3 is TGCAGCGTTGTACAGGGAAATCAGCCCCAGCATTTT. This encodes CSVVQGNQPQHF. The genes are TRBV29-1 and TRBJ1-5; TRBD1 is a possible D gene (6 bases). Deletions cut 4 bases from V and 4 bases from J, with 8 bases between. Germline assignment: CDR1 SQVTM and CDR2 ANQGSEA. This CDR3 contains 12 residues.

V usage is TRBV19 and J usage is TRBJ2-2, with TRBD2 matching 7 bases. Germline V gene data show CDR1 as LNHDA and CDR2 as SQIVND (reference sequence). J lost 4 bases, V lost 1 base, and 6 bases had no gene match. The CDR3 sequence is 16 residues long. The CDR3 coding sequence is TGTGCCAGTAGTATAGGGGCGGGGAGGGCCACCGGGGAGCTGTTTTTT. Its protein product is CASSIGAGRATGELFF.

By its share, this clone is medium-sized (0.01 to 0.1%). The CDR3 DNA is TGTGCCAGCAGTGGACTAGTGGGTTATAGCAATCAGCCCCAGCATTTT. Residues: CASSGLVGYSNQPQHF. The gene calls are TRBV6-1 and TRBJ1-5; D is unresolved. Germline V gene data show CDR1 as MNHNS and CDR2 as SASEGT. V lost 4 bases and J 0 bases, leaving 13 bases between the germline ends. The CDR3 has 16 amino acids.

The chain couples TRBV9 to TRBJ2-7, with 8 bases that match TRBD2. The CDR3 is 16 amino acids. Germline loops: CDR1 SGDLS, CDR2 YYNGEE. V lost 3 bases, J lost 5 bases, and 13 bases stayed unmatched. The CDR3 spells CASSGEVGGTRNEQYF. The DNA for the CDR3 is TGTGCCAGCAGCGGGGAGGTAGGCGGGACTAGAAACGAGCAGTACTTC.

Only one count was recorded for this clone. J is TRBJ2-2 and V is TRBV9; D is perhaps TRBD1 (7 bases). This CDR3 comprises 16 residues. Germline loops: CDR1 SGDLS, CDR2 YYNGEE. V lost 3 bases to trimming and J lost 3 bases, with 15 bases between them. CDR3 DNA sequence: TGTGCCAGCAGCGAGGGGGCGGGACCGGACACCGGGGAGCTGTTTTTT. It encodes CASSEGAGPDTGELFF.

The chain recombines TRBV28 with TRBJ2-2; 11 bases agree with TRBD2. J was trimmed by 1 base and V by 6 bases; bases with no gene match: 1. The CDR3 is 15 residues long. Germline values: CDR1 MDHEN, CDR2 SYDVKM. DNA of the CDR3: TGTGCCAGCAGGGGACTAGCGGTGAACACCGGGGAGCTGTTTTTT. This encodes CASRGLAVNTGELFF.

This chain connects TRBV10-2 to TRBJ2-3, with 12 bases fitting TRBD2. This CDR3 spans 15 amino acids. Germline assignment: CDR1 WSHSY and CDR2 SAAADI. V lost 2 bases and J lost 4; bases outside the gene matches: 1. Written as DNA, the CDR3 is TGCGCCAGCAGTGAGAGGACTAGCGGGGCAGATACGCAGTATTTT. Its protein product is CASSERTSGADTQYF.

The chain's CDR3 is CSVGLGTDYGYTF. The DNA for the CDR3 is TGCAGCGTTGGACTTGGTACGGACTATGGCTACACCTTC. The rearrangement links TRBV29-1 to TRBJ1-2; D is unresolved. The V end lost 4 bases, the J end lost 3 bases, and 12 bases lay between the germline ends. Looked up from germline, CDR1 is SQVTM and CDR2 is ANQGSEA. The CDR3 covers 13 residues.

This clone has only a few counts. The V gene is TRBV30, the J gene TRBJ2-1; tentatively, D is TRBD2 (5 bases). V dropped 1 base and J dropped 0 bases, with 10 bases sitting between them. The CDR3 sequence is 15 residues long. Germline V gene sequence: CDR1 GTSNPN, CDR2 SVGIG (reference sequence). The CDR3 DNA reads as TGTGCCTGGAGTGGGCGGACTGGCTCCTACAATGAGCAGTTCTTC. This encodes CAWSGRTGSYNEQFF. Complete variable domain (other parts from reference TRBV30 and TRBJ2-1): SQTIHQWPATLVQPVGSPLSLECTVEGTSNPNLYWYRQAAGRGLQLLFYSVGIGQISSEVPQNLSASRPQDRQFILSSKKLLLSDSGFYLCAWSGRTGSYNEQFFGPGTRLTVL.

This clone was recorded a few times. The rearrangement joins TRBV5-1 to TRBJ2-3; 7 bases match TRBD2. This CDR3 comprises 16 residues. Germline CDR1 SGHRS, CDR2 YFSETQ. J gave up 4 bases and V 1 base, and 9 bases lay outside the gene matches. The CDR3 is CASSLNGRTSSDTQYF. CDR3 nucleotide sequence: TGCGCCAGCAGCTTGAACGGAAGGACTAGTTCAGATACGCAGTATTTT. Together with reference TRBV5-1 and TRBJ2-3, the CDR3 gives the full variable domain: KAGVTQTPRYLIKTRGQQVTLSCSPISGHRSVSWYQQTPGQGLQFLFEYFSETQRNKGNFPGRFSGRQFSNSRSEMNVSTLELGDSALYLCASSLNGRTSSDTQYFGPGTRLTVL.

V gene TRBV5-4 combines with J gene TRBJ2-3, with 11 bases that match TRBD2. The CDR3 has 16 amino acids. Germline CDR1 SGHNT, CDR2 YYREEE (reference sequence). With 0 bases clipped from V and 2 bases from J, the junction kept 2 bases outside the gene matches. The CDR3 DNA reads as TGTGCCAGCAGCTTGGGACTAGCGGGGTTCACAGATACGCAGTATTTT. Its protein is CASSLGLAGFTDTQYF.